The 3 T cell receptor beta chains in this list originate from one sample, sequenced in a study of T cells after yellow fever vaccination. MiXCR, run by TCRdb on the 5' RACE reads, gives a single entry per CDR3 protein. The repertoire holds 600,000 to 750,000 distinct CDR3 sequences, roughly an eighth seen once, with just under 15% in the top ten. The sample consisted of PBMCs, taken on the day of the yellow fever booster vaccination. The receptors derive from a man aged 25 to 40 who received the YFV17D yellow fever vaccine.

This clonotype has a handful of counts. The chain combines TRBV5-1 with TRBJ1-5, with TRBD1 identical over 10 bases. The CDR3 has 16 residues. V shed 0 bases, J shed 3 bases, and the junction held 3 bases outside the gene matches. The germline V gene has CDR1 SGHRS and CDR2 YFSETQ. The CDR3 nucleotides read TGCGCCAGCAGCTTGGAAGGGACAGGGGACAATCAGCCCCAGCATTTT. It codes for CASSLEGTGDNQPQHF.

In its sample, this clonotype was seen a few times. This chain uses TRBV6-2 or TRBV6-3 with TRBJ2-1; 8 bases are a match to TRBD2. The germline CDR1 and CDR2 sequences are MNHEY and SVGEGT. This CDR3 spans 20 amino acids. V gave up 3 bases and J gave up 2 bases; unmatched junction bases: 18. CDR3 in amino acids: CASSYLPLAGLAPTYNEQFF. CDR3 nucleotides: TGTGCCAGCAGTTATTTGCCCCTCGCCGGACTAGCTCCTACCTACAATGAGCAGTTCTTC.

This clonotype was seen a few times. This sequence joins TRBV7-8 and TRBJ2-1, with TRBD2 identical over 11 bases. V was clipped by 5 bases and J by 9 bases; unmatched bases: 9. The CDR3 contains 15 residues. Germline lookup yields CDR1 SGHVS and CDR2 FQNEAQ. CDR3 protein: CASSPALAGGSEQFF. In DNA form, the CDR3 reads TGTGCCAGCAGCCCTGCTCTAGCGGGAGGTAGTGAGCAGTTCTTC.